A single sample gave rise to the 8 T cell receptor beta chains below, sequenced in a study of T-cell reconstitution after alpha-beta-depleted transplantation in children. Unique molecular identifiers tagged the TCRbeta library. One entry per CDR3 protein results from TCRdb running MiXCR on the PCR reads. The sample has 900,000 or so distinct CDR3 sequences; about 15% are singletons. This material consisted of PBMCs, mostly from graft donor cells, taken 360 days after TCRalphabeta/CD19-depleted stem cell transplant. The receptor source for this set is a male patient younger than 18 who had a stem cell transplant for acute lymphoblastic leukemia, so the T cells may come from the graft donor.

This clonotype has only a few counts. The CDR3 DNA reads as TGTGCCAGCAGCCCGTGGACTAGCGGGAGTCACGAGCAGTACTTC. Amino acid sequence: CASSPWTSGSHEQYF. The V call is TRBV7-2, the J call TRBJ2-7, with 13 bases identical to TRBD2. CDR3 length: 15 amino acids. V trimming: 5 bases; J trimming: 5 bases; junction bases outside the gene matches: 6. Germline V lookup: CDR1 SGHTA, CDR2 FQGNSA.

This clonotype was seen a few times. This rearrangement joins TRBV28 to TRBJ2-7; 8 bases match TRBD1. CDR1 is MDHEN, CDR2 SYDVKM, per germline. Trimming at V came to 6 bases and at J to 2 bases, leaving 24 bases not matched to a gene. CDR3 length: 20 amino acids. Here the CDR3 DNA reads TGTGCCAGCAGCTCATACTACCGGGACAGGACGATTTCTCCCCCCTACGAGCAGTACTTC. Protein product: CASSSYYRDRTISPPYEQYF.

This clonotype was detected a few times. A clone one base away is much larger, so this may be a read error. The chain recombines TRBV2 with TRBJ2-1, with D uncertain. From germline, CDR1 is SNHLY and CDR2 FYNNEI. The CDR3 spans 11 residues. Trimming stripped 6 bases from V and 5 bases from J, with 5 bases between. The CDR3 DNA reads TGTGCCAGCAGCATTAACAATGAGCAGTTCTTC. It encodes CASSINNEQFF.

This chain uses TRBV6-5 with TRBJ2-7, with a weak D call TRBD1 (5 bases). With 2 bases removed from V and 2 bases from J, the gap between germline ends came to 13 bases. The CDR3 contains 15 residues. Germline loops: CDR1 MNHEY, CDR2 SVGAGI. CDR3 bases: TGTGCCAGCAGTTACGTGGCAGGGTATCCCTACGAGCAGTACTTC. Translation: CASSYVAGYPYEQYF.

The CDR3, as DNA: TGTGCCAGCAGACCGGCAGGGGGCGGAGAGACCCAGTACTTC. It codes for CASRPAGGGETQYF. The chain carries TRBV12-3 or TRBV12-4 and TRBJ2-5; 8 bases are a match to TRBD1. The CDR3 runs 14 residues. The V gene end was trimmed by 6 bases and the J gene end by 4 bases; junction bases not matched to a gene: 7.

V and J are TRBV27 and TRBJ2-1, with TRBD2 matching 10 bases. Trimming at V came to 6 bases and at J to 4 bases, leaving 6 bases not matched to a gene. The CDR3 is 15 amino acids. Germline CDR1 reads MNHEY; CDR2 reads SMNVEV (reference sequence). The DNA of the CDR3 is TGTGCCAGCAGGGAAGCGGGAGGGGTTTACAATGAGCAGTTCTTC. Its translation: CASREAGGVYNEQFF.

This clonotype showed up just a few times. V and J are TRBV28 and TRBJ2-2; 7 nucleotides align to TRBD2. V lost 11 bases and J lost 0; bases outside the gene matches: 15. In germline, CDR1 is MDHEN, CDR2 SYDVKM. The CDR3 is 17 amino acids. The CDR3 DNA reads as TGTGCCGCTGCGGGAGCCTTAATTAATTCGAACACCGGGGAGCTGTTTTTT. This codes for CAAAGALINSNTGELFF. The whole variable domain, remainder taken from reference TRBV28 and TRBJ2-2, is DVKVTQSSRYLVKRTGEKVFLECVQDMDHENMFWYRQDPGLGLRLIYFSYDVKMKEKGDIPEGYSVSREKKERFSLILESASTNQTSMYLCAAAGALINSNTGELFFGEGSRLTVL.

The chain combines TRBV29-1 with TRBJ2-5; D call uncertain. This CDR3 spans 11 amino acids. The germline V gene has CDR1 SQVTM and CDR2 ANQGSEA. The V end was cut by 4 bases, the J end by 9 bases, with 12 bases between. The CDR3 DNA follows: TGCAGCGTTGCACTATGGGGTGCCCAGTACTTC. This codes for CSVALWGAQYF. Drawing the rest from reference TRBV29-1 and TRBJ2-5, the complete variable domain is SAVISQKPSRDICQRGTSLTIQCQVDSQVTMMFWYRQQPGQSLTLIATANQGSEATYESGFVIDKFPISRPNLTFSTLTVSNMSPEDSSIYLCSVALWGAQYFGPGTRLLVL.